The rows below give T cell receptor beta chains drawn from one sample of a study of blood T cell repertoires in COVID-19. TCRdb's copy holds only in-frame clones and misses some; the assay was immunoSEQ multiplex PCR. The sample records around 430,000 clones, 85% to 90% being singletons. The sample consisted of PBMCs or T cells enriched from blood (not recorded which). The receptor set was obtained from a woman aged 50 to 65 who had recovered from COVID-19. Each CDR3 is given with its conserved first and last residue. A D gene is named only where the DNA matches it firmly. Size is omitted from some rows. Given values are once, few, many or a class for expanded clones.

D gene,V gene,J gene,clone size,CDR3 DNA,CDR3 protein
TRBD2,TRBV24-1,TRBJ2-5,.,TGTGCCACCAGTATGAGCGGGGGGATAGAAGAGACCCAGTACTTC,CATSMSGGIEETQYF
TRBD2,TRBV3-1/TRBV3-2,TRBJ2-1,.,TGTGCCAGCAGCCAACCACAGGGACTAGCGGACAATGAGCAGTTCTTC,CASSQPQGLADNEQFF
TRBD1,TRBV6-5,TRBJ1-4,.,TGTGCCAGCAGTCTCCAGTTGGGACAGGGGGTGTTTTTT,CASSLQLGQGVFF
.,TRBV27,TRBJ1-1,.,TGTGCCAGCACCCCCTCAGGGCCCCGTGGTCCGGCGTACACTGAAGCTTTCTTT,CASTPSGPRGPAYTEAFF
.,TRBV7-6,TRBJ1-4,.,TGTGCCAGCAGCTTATCAATAGGGGCTGGTGAAAAACTGTTTTTT,CASSLSIGAGEKLFF
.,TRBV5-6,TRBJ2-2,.,TGTGCCAGCAGCGCCGCGGGGTGGTTCACCGGGGAGCTGTTTTTT,CASSAAGWFTGELFF
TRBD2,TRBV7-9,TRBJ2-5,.,TGTGCCAGCAGCAACAAGCGGGGGCCCTATAACCAAGAGACCCAGTACTTC,CASSNKRGPYNQETQYF
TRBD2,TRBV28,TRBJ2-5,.,TGTGCCAGCAACGCAGCGGGGGGGCATCAAGAGACCCAGTACTTC,CASNAAGGHQETQYF
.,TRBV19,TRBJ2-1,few,TGTGCCAGTAGTATTCGCGCCTACAATGAGCAGTTCTTC,CASSIRAYNEQFF
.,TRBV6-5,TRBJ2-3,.,TGTGCCGGCCGCAGCACAGATACGCAGTATTTT,CAGRSTDTQYF
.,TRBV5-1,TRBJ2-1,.,TGCGCCAGCAGCTGGGGGACTGGTACCTACAATGAGCAGTTCTTC,CASSWGTGTYNEQFF
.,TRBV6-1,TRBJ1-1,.,TGTGCCAGCAGTGAGCAGGGTTCCGGCACTGAAGCTTTCTTT,CASSEQGSGTEAFF
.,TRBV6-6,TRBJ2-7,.,TGTGCCAGCAGCCTAGGACAGAACTACGAGCAGTACTTC,CASSLGQNYEQYF
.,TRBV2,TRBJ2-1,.,TGTGCCAGCAGTGAAGCGCTTGTCGCGGGGTCCTACAATGAGCAGTTCTTC,CASSEALVAGSYNEQFF
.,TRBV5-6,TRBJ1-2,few,TGTGCCAGCAGCAGAGGAGACGGTAACTATGGCTACACCTTC,CASSRGDGNYGYTF
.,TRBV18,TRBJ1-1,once,TGTGCCAGCTCAGGCGGGGGGGGTGTAACTGAAGCTTTCTTT,CASSGGGGVTEAFF
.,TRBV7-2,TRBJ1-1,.,TGTGCCAGCAGCTTAAGTCCAGGCGCGAACACTGAAGCTTTCTTT,CASSLSPGANTEAFF
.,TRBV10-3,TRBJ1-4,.,TGTGCCATCAGGCCGGGACTGAATAATGAAAAACTGTTTTTT,CAIRPGLNNEKLFF
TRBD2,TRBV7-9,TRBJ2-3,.,TGTGCCAGCAGCTTAGGTCGAGCGGGGGGGCGAGATACGCAGTATTTT,CASSLGRAGGRDTQYF
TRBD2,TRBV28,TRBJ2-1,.,TGTGCCAGCAGAGCTATAGGGGCTAGCGGGGGGGCCAGGGATTTGAATGAGCAGTTCTTC,CASRAIGASGGARDLNEQFF
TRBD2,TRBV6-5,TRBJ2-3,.,TGTGCCAGCAGTTACCCACCGGGGGGAAGCACAGATACGCAGTATTTT,CASSYPPGGSTDTQYF
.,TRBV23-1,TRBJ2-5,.,TGCGCCAGCAGCCTCACAGGGAGGGCTCGGTACTTC,CASSLTGRARYF
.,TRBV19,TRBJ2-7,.,TGTGCCAGTAGTGGGGTCGCACAGGGCTACGAGCAGTACTTC,CASSGVAQGYEQYF
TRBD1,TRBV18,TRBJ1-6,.,TGTGCCAGCTCACCGTGGGACAGGGATAATTCACCCCTCCACTTT,CASSPWDRDNSPLHF
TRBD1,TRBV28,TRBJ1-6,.,TGTGCCAGCAGTTCCCCCGGGACAGGGATGGGTGCGTTTAATTCACCCCTCCACTTT,CASSSPGTGMGAFNSPLHF
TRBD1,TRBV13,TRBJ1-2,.,TGTGCCAGCAGCTTAGACGGGACAGATCTTAACTATGGCTACACCTTC,CASSLDGTDLNYGYTF
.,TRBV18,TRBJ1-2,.,TGTGCCAGCTCACCACCTGGAAATTGGTCCGGGGGCTATGGCTACACCTTC,CASSPPGNWSGGYGYTF
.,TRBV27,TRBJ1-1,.,TGTGCCAGCAGTTTAGTAGCCCTGAACACTGAAGCTTTCTTT,CASSLVALNTEAFF
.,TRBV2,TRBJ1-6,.,TGTGCCAGCGGTCAGGAAGATAATTCACCCCTCCACTTT,CASGQEDNSPLHF
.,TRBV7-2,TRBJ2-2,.,TGTGCCAGCAGCCTACAACAGATAACGAACACCGGGGAGCTGTTTTTT,CASSLQQITNTGELFF
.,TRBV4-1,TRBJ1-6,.,TGCGCCCGCAGCCAACTCGGGGGAAGGGCGGCTTCACCCCTCCACTTT,CARSQLGGRAASPLHF
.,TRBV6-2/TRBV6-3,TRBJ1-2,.,TGTGCCAGCAGCCAAAGTGGGGAGACCTATGGCTACACCTTC,CASSQSGETYGYTF
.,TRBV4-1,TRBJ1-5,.,TGCGCCAGCAGCCAAGTTAGTAATCAGCCCCAGCATTTT,CASSQVSNQPQHF